This entry concerns a single T cell receptor (beta chain). Its recognized antigen is unknown. Qualities for individual bases were not recorded, and no much larger clone is one base off. This entry comes from a study of CD8 T cells in ankylosing spondylitis (dated by TCRdb to 2016 to 2017). For the study in its entirety: T cell receptor beta repertoires were profiled in healthy donors and ankylosing spondylitis patients so that disease-linked TCR variants could be found. The whole study cohort included over a hundred healthy donors and 25 ankylosing spondylitis patients. Peripheral blood was sampled, and synovial fluid was additionally collected from ankylosing spondylitis patients.

General findings and caveats noted by the study authors: A TCR beta motif of fewer than 10 highly homologous amino acid variants appeared characteristic of blood from ankylosing spondylitis patients. The disease-linked clones were reported as significantly enriched in matched synovial fluid samples from ankylosing spondylitis patients. Some motif variants had previously been reported in the synovial fluid and blood of reactive arthritis patients, which suggests shared mechanisms of disease initiation. A CD8+ phenotype was shown by the disease-linked clones, which were found at relatively low frequencies in peripheral blood.

Sequencing instrument: Illumina HiSeq 2500. Quantitative 5'-RACE with molecular barcodes was used to prepare TCR beta libraries. The authors processed their data as follows. A new computational method, built on a probabilistic model of VDJ rearrangement, was used to identify disease-linked TCR variants. The public reads were run again by TCRdb, first through fastp at Q25 and then through MiXCR, and only productive beta chains were kept. Rows with one shared CDR3 protein collapse into an entry with the most common genes and DNA. TCRdb's processing, not the authors', yielded these V and J calls. Here the sample has approximately 250,000 distinct CDR3 sequences; about 24% occur a single time. Clones ranked in the top ten supply over 0.55% of the sample. Trimming takes 6 bases off V and 0 bases off J; junction bases not matched to a gene: 2. As encoded in the germline V gene (reference sequence), CDR1 is DFQATT while CDR2 is SNEGSKA. The CDR3 sequence holds 13 residues, the cysteine and phenylalanine included. The sequence is cut down to CDR3 DNA, 39 bases in frame from base 1.

The V and J segments used are TRBV20-1 and TRBJ2-5, with 9 bases in between that match TRBD2. Specimen: blood, either unsorted or a sorted T cell fraction (not recorded which). This TCR was sampled from a male donor with ankylosing spondylitis or in good health (not recorded which). The CDR3 region reads CSALAGHQETQYF. The nucleotide sequence is TGCAGTGCCCTAGCGGGGCACCAAGAGACCCAGTACTTC.